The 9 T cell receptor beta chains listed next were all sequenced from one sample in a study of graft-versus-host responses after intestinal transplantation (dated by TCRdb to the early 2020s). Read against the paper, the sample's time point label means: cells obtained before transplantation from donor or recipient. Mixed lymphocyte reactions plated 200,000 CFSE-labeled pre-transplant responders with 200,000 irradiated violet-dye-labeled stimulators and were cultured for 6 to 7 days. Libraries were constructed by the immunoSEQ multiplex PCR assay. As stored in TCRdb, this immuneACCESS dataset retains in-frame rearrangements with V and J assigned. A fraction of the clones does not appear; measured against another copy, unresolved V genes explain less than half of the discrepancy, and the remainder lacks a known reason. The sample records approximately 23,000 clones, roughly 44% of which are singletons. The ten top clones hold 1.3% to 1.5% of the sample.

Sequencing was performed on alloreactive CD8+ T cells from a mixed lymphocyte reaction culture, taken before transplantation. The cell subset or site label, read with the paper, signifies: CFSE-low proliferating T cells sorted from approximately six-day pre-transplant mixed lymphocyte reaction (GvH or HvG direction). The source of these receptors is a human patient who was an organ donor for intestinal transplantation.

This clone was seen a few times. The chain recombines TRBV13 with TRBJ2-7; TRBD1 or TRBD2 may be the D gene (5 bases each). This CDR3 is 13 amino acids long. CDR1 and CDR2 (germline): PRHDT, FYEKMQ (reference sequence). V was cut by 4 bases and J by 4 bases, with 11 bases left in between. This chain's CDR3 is CASSSRDGYEQYF. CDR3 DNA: TGTGCCAGCAGCTCCAGGGACGGGTACGAGCAGTACTTC.

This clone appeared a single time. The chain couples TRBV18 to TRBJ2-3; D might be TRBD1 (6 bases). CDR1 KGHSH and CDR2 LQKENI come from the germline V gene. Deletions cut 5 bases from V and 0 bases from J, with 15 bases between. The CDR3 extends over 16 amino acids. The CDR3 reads CASSTGRTPSTDTQYF. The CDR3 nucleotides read TGTGCCAGCTCAACAGGGCGGACCCCAAGCACAGATACGCAGTATTTT.

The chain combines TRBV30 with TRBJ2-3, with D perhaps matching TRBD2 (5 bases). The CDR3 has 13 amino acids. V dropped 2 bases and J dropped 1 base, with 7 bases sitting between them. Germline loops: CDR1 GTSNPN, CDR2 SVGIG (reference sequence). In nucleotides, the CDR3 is TGTGCCTGGAGTTTTAGCGGCACAGATACGCAGTATTTT. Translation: CAWSFSGTDTQYF.

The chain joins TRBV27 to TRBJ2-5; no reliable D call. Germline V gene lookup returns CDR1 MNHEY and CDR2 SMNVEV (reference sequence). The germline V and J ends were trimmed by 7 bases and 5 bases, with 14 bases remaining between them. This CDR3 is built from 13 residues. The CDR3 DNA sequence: TGTGCCAGCATTTCCCCCTCGGGCGAGACCCAGTACTTC. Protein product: CASISPSGETQYF.

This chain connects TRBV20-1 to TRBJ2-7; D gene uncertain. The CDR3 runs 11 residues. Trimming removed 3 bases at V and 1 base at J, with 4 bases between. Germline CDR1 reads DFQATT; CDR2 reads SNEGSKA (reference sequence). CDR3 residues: CSASSSYEQYF. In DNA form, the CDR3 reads TGCAGTGCTAGTAGTTCCTACGAGCAGTACTTC.

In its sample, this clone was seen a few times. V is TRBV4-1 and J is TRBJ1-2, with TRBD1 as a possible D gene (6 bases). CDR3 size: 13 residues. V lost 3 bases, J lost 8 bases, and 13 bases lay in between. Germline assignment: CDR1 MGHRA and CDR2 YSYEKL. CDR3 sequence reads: CASSHNTGFGYTF. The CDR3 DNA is TGCGCCAGCAGCCATAATACAGGGTTCGGCTACACCTTC.

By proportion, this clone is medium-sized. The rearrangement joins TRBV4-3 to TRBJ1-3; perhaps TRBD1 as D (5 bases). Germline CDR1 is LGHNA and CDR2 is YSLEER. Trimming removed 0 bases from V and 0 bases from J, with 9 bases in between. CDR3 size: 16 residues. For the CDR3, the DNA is TGCGCCAGCAGCCAAGATCAGGGCACCTCTGGAAACACCATATATTTT. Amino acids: CASSQDQGTSGNTIYF.

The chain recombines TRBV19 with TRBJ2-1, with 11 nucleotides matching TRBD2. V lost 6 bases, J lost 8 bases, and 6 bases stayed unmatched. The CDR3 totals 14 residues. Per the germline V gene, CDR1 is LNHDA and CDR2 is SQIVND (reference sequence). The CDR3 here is CASRLAGGWDEQFF. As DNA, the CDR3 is TGTGCCAGTAGATTAGCGGGGGGGTGGGATGAGCAGTTCTTC.

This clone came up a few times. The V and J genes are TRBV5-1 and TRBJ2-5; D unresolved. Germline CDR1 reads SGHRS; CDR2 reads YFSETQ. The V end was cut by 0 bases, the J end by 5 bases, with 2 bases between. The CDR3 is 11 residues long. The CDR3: CASSLDETQYF. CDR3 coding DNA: TGCGCCAGCAGCTTGGATGAGACCCAGTACTTC.